The 21 T cell receptor beta chains presented below share a single source sample, sequenced in a study of identifying expanded T cells in peripheral blood. Measured with immunoSEQ multiplex PCR; TCRdb has only the in-frame clones, and not every one. The sample lists around 100,000 clones, around nine tenths occurring once. Material for sequencing was blood. The receptors shown here come from a person between 18 and 70 years old in good health.

The gene calls are TRBV6-1 and TRBJ2-7, with TRBD1 matching 9 bases. Germline V gene lookup returns CDR1 MNHNS and CDR2 SASEGT. The CDR3 totals 14 residues. V lost 7 bases and J lost 4; bases outside the gene matches: 8. CDR3 nucleotide sequence: TGTGCCAGCACCGGGACAGGGACCTGGTACGAGCAGTACTTC. Its translation is CASTGTGTWYEQYF.

This chain joins TRBV6-1 and TRBJ2-5; no reliable D call. Trimming took 4 bases from V and 4 from J, leaving 7 bases between them. Germline lookup yields CDR1 MNHNS and CDR2 SASEGT. The CDR3 is made up of 12 amino acids. Here the CDR3 reads CASSVDRETQYF. The DNA for the CDR3 is TGTGCCAGCAGTGTCGATAGAGAGACCCAGTACTTC.

V and J are TRBV4-3 and TRBJ1-2; 8 bases are shared with TRBD1. The CDR3 loop spans 15 amino acids. J lost 6 bases, V lost 4 bases, and 10 bases had no gene match. Germline V gene sequence: CDR1 LGHNA, CDR2 YSLEER. This chain's CDR3 is CASSPARAGGHGYTF. The DNA of the CDR3 is TGCGCCAGCAGCCCAGCACGGGCAGGGGGCCATGGCTACACCTTC.

The genes are TRBV5-4 and TRBJ2-1; 15 bases agree with TRBD2. From germline, CDR1 is SGHNT and CDR2 YYREEE (reference sequence). The CDR3 contains 16 residues. V was clipped by 4 bases and J by 6 bases; unmatched bases: 5. The CDR3 region is CASSPGLAGGFNEQFF. The CDR3 DNA follows: TGTGCCAGCAGCCCGGGACTAGCGGGGGGTTTCAATGAGCAGTTCTTC.

The chain combines TRBV27 with TRBJ1-6, with 8 bases fitting TRBD1. Trimming at V came to 4 bases and at J to 7 bases, leaving 3 bases not matched to a gene. Germline V gives CDR1 MNHEY, CDR2 SMNVEV (reference sequence). The CDR3 loop spans 14 amino acids. For the CDR3, the DNA is TGTGCCAGCAGTTGGGACAGGTGGAATTCACCCCTCCACTTT. This codes for CASSWDRWNSPLHF.

This rearrangement joins TRBV10-3 to TRBJ1-5, with D uncertain. The CDR3 sequence is 17 residues long. Germline values: CDR1 ENHRY, CDR2 SYGVKD. V was clipped by 7 bases and J by 1 base, with 20 bases between them. CDR3 DNA sequence: TGTGCCATCACCGAGCACGGTTCCCCTAGGAGCAATCAGCCCCAGCATTTT. Translated, it gives CAITEHGSPRSNQPQHF.

The rearrangement uses TRBV9 and TRBJ1-1, with D maybe TRBD1 (6 bases). CDR3 length: 15 amino acids. The germline V gene has CDR1 SGDLS and CDR2 YYNGEE. Between the trimmed V and J ends, which lost 3 bases and 4 bases, there was a span of 16 bases. CDR3 in amino acids: CASSAGVGAGTEAFF. The CDR3 DNA is TGTGCCAGCAGCGCCGGAGTGGGGGCGGGCACTGAAGCTTTCTTT.

The rearrangement joins TRBV7-3 to TRBJ1-2, with TRBD1 matching over 8 bases. CDR3 size: 14 residues. V lost 5 bases to trimming and J lost 6 bases; unmatched junction nucleotides: 8. In germline, CDR1 is SGHTA, CDR2 FQGTGA. CDR3 DNA sequence: TGTGCCAGCAGCCCCGGGCAGGGGGCGAATGGCTACACCTTC. Translating gives CASSPGQGANGYTF.

This chain connects TRBV4-2 to TRBJ1-6, with D perhaps matching TRBD1 (5 bases). In germline, CDR1 is LGHNA, CDR2 YNFKEQ. V was pared by 1 base and J by 7 bases, with 11 bases between. The length of the CDR3 is 15 residues. CDR3 sequence (DNA): TGTGCCAGCAGCCAAGTCCCAGGGATCAATTCACCCCTCCACTTT. Protein sequence: CASSQVPGINSPLHF.

This clone has a handful of counts. The rearrangement uses TRBV30 and TRBJ1-3; the D is unclear. The CDR3 has 12 amino acids. The V end lost 5 bases, the J end lost 4 bases, and 9 bases lay between the germline ends. Germline V gene lookup returns CDR1 GTSNPN and CDR2 SVGIG (reference sequence). The CDR3 region has the DNA TGTGCCTGGGAAGAGGGAGGAAACACCATATATTTT. Its translation is CAWEEGGNTIYF.

V and J are TRBV2 and TRBJ2-5, with 11 bases lining up with TRBD1. CDR1 and CDR2 from the germline V gene are SNHLY and FYNNEI. V shed 5 bases, J shed 5 bases, and the junction held 7 bases outside the gene matches. CDR3 length: 15 amino acids. Here the CDR3 DNA reads TGTGCCAGCAGTAACGGACAGGGGGCTTATGAGACCCAGTACTTC. As protein: CASSNGQGAYETQYF. Complete variable domain (other parts from reference TRBV2 and TRBJ2-5): EPEVTQTPSHQVTQMGQEVILRCVPISNHLYFYWYRQILGQKVEFLVSFYNNEISEKSEIFDDQFSVERPDGSNFTLKIRSTKLEDSAMYFCASSNGQGAYETQYFGPGTRLLVL.

V usage is TRBV2 and J usage is TRBJ1-6, with 7 nucleotides matching TRBD1. This CDR3 is built from 16 residues. The V gene's germline CDR1 is SNHLY and CDR2 FYNNEI. The J segment lost 9 bases and the V segment lost 4 bases, leaving 12 bases of the junction unmatched. The CDR3 region is CASSAAAAGGLSPLHF. The CDR3 region has the DNA TGTGCCAGCAGTGCGGCGGCGGCAGGGGGTCTTTCACCCCTCCACTTT.

The chain couples TRBV10-2 to TRBJ2-5, with D possibly matching TRBD1 (6 bases). The germline gives CDR1 WSHSY, CDR2 SAAADI. The CDR3 totals 13 residues. The V gene lost 6 bases and the J gene lost 1 base, with 9 bases spanning the gap. CDR3 in DNA: TGCGCCAGCAGGGACAGTGCCCAAGAGACCCAGTACTTC. It codes for CASRDSAQETQYF.

The chain carries TRBV7-2 and TRBJ2-5; 10 positions agree with TRBD2. Losses at the gene ends were 0 bases for V and 5 bases for J; bases not matched to a gene: 9. The germline CDR1 and CDR2 sequences are SGHTA and FQGNSA. The CDR3 length is 17 residues. CDR3 amino acids: CASSLAPGLAARETQYF. For the CDR3, the DNA is TGTGCCAGCAGCTTAGCGCCAGGACTAGCGGCCCGCGAGACCCAGTACTTC. Variable domain in full (rest from reference TRBV7-2 and TRBJ2-5): GAGVSQSPSNKVTEKGKDVELRCDPISGHTALYWYRQSLGQGLEFLIYFQGNSAPDKSGLPSDRFSAERTGGSVSTLTIQRTQQEDSAVYLCASSLAPGLAARETQYFGPGTRLLVL.

V is TRBV19 and J is TRBJ2-2, with D perhaps given as TRBD1 or TRBD2 (5 bases each). Germline V gene data show CDR1 as LNHDA and CDR2 as SQIVND (reference sequence). Trimming pared 4 bases from V and 7 bases from J, leaving 16 bases between. CDR3 size: 15 residues. DNA of the CDR3: TGTGCCAGTAGTACCCCCCCTATGGGGGTCGGGGAGCTGTTTTTT. As protein: CASSTPPMGVGELFF.

The V call is TRBV27, the J call TRBJ2-7, with D uncertain. V lost 5 bases to trimming and J lost 3 bases, with 17 bases between them. The germline CDR1 and CDR2 sequences are MNHEY and SMNVEV (reference sequence). The CDR3 spans 15 residues. The CDR3 nucleotides are TGTGCCAGCAGTCCCCCGTCCGTAGGGCTCTACGAGCAGTACTTC. This sequence encodes CASSPPSVGLYEQYF.

V is TRBV29-1 and J is TRBJ2-3; TRBD2 agrees at 12 bases. The germline V gene has CDR1 SQVTM and CDR2 ANQGSEA. The CDR3 contains 18 residues. The trim removed 7 bases at V and 0 bases at J, leaving 14 bases unmatched. The CDR3 protein is CSATSGGPSGTSTDTQYF. For the CDR3, the DNA is TGCAGCGCTACTAGCGGGGGGCCCTCCGGGACTAGCACAGATACGCAGTATTTT.

The genes are TRBV30 and TRBJ2-7; no clear D. This CDR3 region has 11 residues. Trimming shortened V by 0 bases and J by 6 bases, and 6 bases separated the two germline ends. The germline V gene has CDR1 GTSNPN and CDR2 SVGIG (reference sequence). CDR3 DNA sequence: TGTGCCTGGAGTGTTCGTTTCGAGCAGTACTTC. This encodes CAWSVRFEQYF.

CDR3 sequence reads: CASSPIVTKETQYF. In nucleotides, the CDR3 is TGTGCCAGCAGTCCGATTGTGACCAAAGAGACCCAGTACTTC. The chain couples TRBV6-5 to TRBJ2-5; D remains ambiguous. Looked up from germline, CDR1 is MNHEY and CDR2 is SVGAGI. CDR3 length: 14 amino acids. The V end was cut by 5 bases, the J end by 3 bases, with 13 bases between.

V gene TRBV7-3 combines with J gene TRBJ2-2; possible D gene TRBD1, 6 bases. V gave up 4 bases and J gave up 1 base, with 10 bases separating them. The CDR3 length is 15 residues. Germline lookup yields CDR1 SGHTA and CDR2 FQGTGA. DNA for the CDR3: TGTGCCAGCAGCTCTAGGACAGAGAACACCGGGGAGCTGTTTTTT. It codes for CASSSRTENTGELFF.

The chain employs TRBV2 and TRBJ2-2; D may be TRBD1 or TRBD2 (5 bases each). The V gene's germline CDR1 is SNHLY and CDR2 FYNNEI. The V gene lost 7 bases and the J gene lost 6 bases, with 9 bases spanning the gap. CDR3 length: 12 amino acids. The CDR3 reads CASNRGPGELFF. The CDR3 DNA is TGTGCCAGCAACCGGGGCCCCGGGGAGCTGTTTTTT.